A selection of T cell receptor beta chains follows, all from one sample in a study of T-cell memory formation after mild COVID-19. TCRdb re-called the 5' RACE reads with MiXCR, one entry per CDR3 protein. The sample records about 360,000 distinct CDR3 sequences, 14% being singletons. The sample consisted of PBMCs or a T cell subset sorted from them (not recorded which). The origin of the receptors is a man in his late teens or twenties who had mild COVID-19 (a few samples of this study predate the infection). Cell type and time point are not known. CDR3s include the opening cysteine and the closing phenylalanine or tryptophan. The D gene is left open where the match is weak. The size of a clone is reported for some rows only, either as once, few or many, or as a class for expanded clones.

d_call | clone_size | j_call | v_call | cdr3_aa | cdr3_nt
. | few | TRBJ2-5 | TRBV7-7 | CASSFGGLQETQYF | TGTGCTAGCAGCTTCGGCGGTCTCCAAGAGACCCAGTACTTC
TRBD1 | many | TRBJ1-2 | TRBV20-1 | CSARNRGYYGYTF | TGCAGTGCTAGGAACAGGGGGTACTATGGCTACACCTTC
. | . | TRBJ2-1 | TRBV7-9 | CASTKLDYNEQFF | TGTGCCAGCACCAAACTAGATTACAATGAGCAGTTCTTC
. | few | TRBJ2-1 | TRBV12-3/TRBV12-4 | CAILAGRGEQFF | TGTGCCATCCTGGCCGGACGGGGTGAGCAGTTCTTC
TRBD1 | . | TRBJ1-5 | TRBV4-2 | CASSQGPGQGMEGNQPQHF | TGTGCCAGCAGCCAAGGTCCGGGACAGGGCATGGAAGGCAATCAGCCCCAGCATTTT
. | . | TRBJ2-3 | TRBV29-1 | CSVEDLRTDTQYF | TGCAGCGTTGAAGATCTTCGGACAGATACGCAGTATTTT
TRBD2 | . | TRBJ2-3 | TRBV5-4 | CASSPGGLAGAGTDTQYF | TGTGCCAGCAGCCCAGGGGGACTAGCGGGGGCCGGCACAGATACGCAGTATTTT
. | many | TRBJ1-6 | TRBV6-5 | CASSYWVRSYNSPLHF | TGTGCCAGCAGTTACTGGGTGAGGTCCTATAATTCACCCCTCCACTTT
TRBD2 | few | TRBJ2-1 | TRBV4-1 | CASSQVASGDQGEQFF | TGCGCCAGCAGCCAAGTGGCTAGCGGGGATCAGGGTGAGCAGTTCTTC
TRBD1 | many | TRBJ1-5 | TRBV20-1 | CSARDRRGFQPQHF | TGCAGTGCTAGAGATCGCAGGGGGTTTCAGCCCCAGCATTTT
. | few | TRBJ1-3 | TRBV4-2 | CASSQEAIALSGNTIYF | TGTGCCAGCAGCCAAGAGGCCATTGCGTTATCTGGAAACACCATATATTTT
. | few | TRBJ1-3 | TRBV5-1 | CASSPGDSGNTIYF | TGCGCCAGCAGCCCGGGTGACTCTGGAAACACCATATATTTT
. | . | TRBJ1-1 | TRBV11-2 | CASSSRDPPAEAFF | TGTGCCAGCAGCTCCCGGGACCCGCCAGCTGAAGCTTTCTTT
. | few | TRBJ1-2 | TRBV3-1 | CASSPAGWSVGYTF | TGTGCCAGCAGCCCAGCCGGTTGGTCTGTTGGCTACACCTTC
. | few | TRBJ1-2 | TRBV6-2/TRBV6-3 | CASVGVSGYTF | TGTGCCAGCGTGGGAGTAAGTGGCTACACCTTC
TRBD1 | few | TRBJ1-2 | TRBV9 | CASSATGAPSVSGYTF | TGTGCCAGCAGCGCGACAGGGGCCCCCTCTGTATCTGGCTACACCTTC
. | . | TRBJ1-1 | TRBV20-1 | CSARGARGQMNTEAFF | TGCAGTGCTAGAGGGGCCCGGGGACAAATGAACACTGAAGCTTTCTTT
. | . | TRBJ2-3 | TRBV5-1 | CASSLEVSGRGDTQYF | TGCGCCAGCAGCTTGGAGGTTTCAGGGAGAGGAGATACGCAGTATTTT
. | few | TRBJ2-7 | TRBV11-2 | CASSLQWDNSYEQYF | TGTGCCAGCAGCTTGCAGTGGGACAACTCCTACGAGCAGTACTTC
TRBD1 | . | TRBJ1-2 | TRBV6-1 | CASSEQGAANYGYTF | TGTGCCAGCAGTGAACAGGGGGCCGCAAACTATGGCTACACCTTC
TRBD2 | few | TRBJ2-2 | TRBV3-1 | CASSPLAGGHGELFF | TGTGCCAGCAGCCCCCTAGCGGGGGGGCACGGGGAGCTGTTTTTT
TRBD1 | . | TRBJ1-1 | TRBV5-1 | CASSLTGQGDLDTEAFF | TGCGCCAGCAGCTTGACTGGACAGGGGGATCTTGACACTGAAGCTTTCTTT
. | . | TRBJ2-2 | TRBV18 | CASSPSDTGELFF | TGTGCCAGCTCACCTTCAGACACCGGGGAGCTGTTTTTT
. | few | TRBJ2-7 | TRBV12-3/TRBV12-4 | CASSLPGLSYEQYF | TGTGCCAGCAGTTTACCGGGACTTTCCTACGAGCAGTACTTC
TRBD2 | . | TRBJ2-2 | TRBV20-1 | CSAGSGGPDTGELFF | TGCAGTGCTGGTAGCGGGGGGCCGGACACCGGGGAGCTGTTTTTT
TRBD1 | few | TRBJ2-5 | TRBV2 | CASSTGQGETQYF | TGTGCCAGCAGTACGGGACAGGGGGAGACCCAGTACTTC
TRBD1 | few | TRBJ1-4 | TRBV28 | CAARGTGAEKLFF | TGTGCCGCCCGGGGGACAGGGGCGGAAAAACTGTTTTTT
TRBD2 | . | TRBJ2-3 | TRBV29-1 | CSVEDLGGGYFTDTQYF | TGCAGCGTTGAAGATTTGGGCGGGGGGTACTTCACAGATACGCAGTATTTT
. | . | TRBJ2-5 | TRBV7-2 | CASSLVNAGRQYF | TGTGCCAGCAGCTTAGTAAATGCGGGGAGGCAGTACTTC
TRBD1 | few | TRBJ2-7 | TRBV20-1 | CSARVGQGGYYEQYF | TGCAGTGCTAGAGTAGGACAGGGGGGGTACTACGAGCAGTACTTC
. | . | TRBJ1-5 | TRBV4-3 | CASSQEAGFYQPQHF | TGCGCCAGCAGCCAAGAGGCAGGGTTCTATCAGCCCCAGCATTTT
. | . | TRBJ2-7 | TRBV4-3 | CASSQYPGAAYEQYF | TGCGCCAGCAGCCAATACCCCGGGGCCGCCTACGAGCAGTACTTC
TRBD2 | few | TRBJ2-5 | TRBV5-1 | CASSLLRAGAQETQYF | TGCGCCAGCAGCTTGTTGCGAGCGGGGGCACAAGAGACCCAGTACTTC
. | many | TRBJ2-2 | TRBV5-1 | CASSGSVADTGELFF | TGCGCCAGCTCGGGTTCTGTGGCGGACACCGGGGAGCTGTTTTTT
. | . | TRBJ2-3 | TRBV20-1 | CSAYPTDTQYF | TGCAGTGCTTACCCCACAGATACGCAGTATTTT
TRBD2 | . | TRBJ2-7 | TRBV20-1 | CSAGLAGGTYEQYF | TGCAGTGCTGGACTAGCGGGGGGTACCTACGAGCAGTACTTC
. | many | TRBJ2-3 | TRBV9 | CASSPQRTAQYF | TGTGCCAGCAGCCCCCAGCGGACCGCGCAGTATTTT
. | . | TRBJ1-1 | TRBV7-9 | CASSSRDNRAEAFF | TGTGCCAGCAGCTCCCGGGACAATCGGGCCGAAGCTTTCTTT
. | . | TRBJ1-5 | TRBV7-2 | CASSFTERQPQHF | TGTGCCAGCAGCTTTACAGAGAGACAGCCCCAGCATTTT
. | few | TRBJ1-2 | TRBV28 | CASSSQQGSYGYTF | TGTGCCAGCAGTTCACAACAGGGCTCCTATGGCTACACCTTC
TRBD1 | . | TRBJ2-3 | TRBV11-3 | CASSRQGADTQYF | TGTGCCAGCAGCCGACAGGGAGCTGATACGCAGTATTTT
. | few | TRBJ2-2 | TRBV12-3/TRBV12-4 | CASASGTQGAGELFF | TGTGCCAGCGCTTCCGGGACCCAGGGAGCCGGGGAGCTGTTTTTT